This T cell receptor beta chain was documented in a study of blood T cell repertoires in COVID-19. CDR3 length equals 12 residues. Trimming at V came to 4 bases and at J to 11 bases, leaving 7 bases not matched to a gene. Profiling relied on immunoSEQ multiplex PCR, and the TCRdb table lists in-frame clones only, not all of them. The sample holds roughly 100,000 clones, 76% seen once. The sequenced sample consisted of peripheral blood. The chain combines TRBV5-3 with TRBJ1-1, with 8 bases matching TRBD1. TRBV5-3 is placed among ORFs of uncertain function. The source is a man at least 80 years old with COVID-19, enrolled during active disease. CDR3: CARSTGQGMAFF. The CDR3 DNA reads TGTGCCAGAAGCACCGGACAGGGAATGGCTTTCTTT.